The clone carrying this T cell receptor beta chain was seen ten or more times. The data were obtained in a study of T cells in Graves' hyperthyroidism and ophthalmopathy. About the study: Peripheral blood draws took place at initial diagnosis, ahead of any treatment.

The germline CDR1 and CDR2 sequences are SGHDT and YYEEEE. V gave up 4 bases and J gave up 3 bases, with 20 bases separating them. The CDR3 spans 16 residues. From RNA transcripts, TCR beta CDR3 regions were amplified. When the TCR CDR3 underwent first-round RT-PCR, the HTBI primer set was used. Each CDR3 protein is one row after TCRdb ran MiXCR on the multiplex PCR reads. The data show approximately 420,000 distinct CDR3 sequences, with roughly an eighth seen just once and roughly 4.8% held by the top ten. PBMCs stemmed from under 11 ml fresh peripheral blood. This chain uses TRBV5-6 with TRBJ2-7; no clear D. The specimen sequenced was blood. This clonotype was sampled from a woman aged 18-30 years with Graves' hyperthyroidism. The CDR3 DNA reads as TGTGCCAGCAGCCCGCCCCGCGTAAACAGATACTACGAGCAGTACTTC. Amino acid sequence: CASSPPRVNRYYEQYF.